A selection of T cell receptor beta chains follows, all from one sample in a study of blood T cell repertoires in COVID-19. The data were produced by immunoSEQ multiplex PCR, yet TCRdb's version contains in-frame clones alone and is incomplete. The table shows approximately 130,000 clones, with around four fifths occurring only once. The sample was PBMCs or T cells enriched from blood (not recorded which). The receptors come from a man between 25 and 39 years old who had recovered from COVID-19. CDR3s include the opening cysteine and the closing phenylalanine or tryptophan. D genes are given only for firm matches. Rows may omit the clone size; those that give it use once, few, many or a size class.

D gene,J gene,V gene,clone size,CDR3 protein,CDR3 DNA
-,TRBJ1-3,TRBV27,-,CASSLGGQPYSGNTIYF,TGTGCCAGCAGTTTAGGCGGACAGCCGTACTCTGGAAACACCATATATTTT
-,TRBJ1-1,TRBV15,-,CATSSGGTTGNTEAFF,TGTGCCACCAGCAGTGGGGGGACTACGGGAAACACTGAAGCTTTCTTT
TRBD1,TRBJ2-7,TRBV4-1,-,CASSPEGTGYYEQYF,TGCGCCAGCAGCCCTGAGGGGACAGGGTACTACGAGCAGTACTTC
TRBD2,TRBJ2-2,TRBV5-1,few,CASSLVSGVNTGELFF,TGCGCCAGCAGCTTAGTAAGCGGGGTTAACACCGGGGAGCTGTTTTTT
TRBD1,TRBJ2-7,TRBV9,-,CASSPADRGSYEQYF,TGTGCCAGCAGCCCCGCGGACAGGGGGTCCTACGAGCAGTACTTC
-,TRBJ2-3,TRBV9,-,CASSVGLRGTDTQYF,TGTGCCAGCAGCGTAGGCCTTAGGGGGACAGATACGCAGTATTTT
TRBD2,TRBJ2-5,TRBV5-5,-,CASSLGTSGKQETQYF,TGTGCCAGCAGCTTGGGGACTAGCGGGAAACAAGAGACCCAGTACTTC
TRBD1,TRBJ2-7,TRBV5-1,-,CASSLGGTGYEQYF,TGCGCCAGCAGCTTGGGAGGGACAGGCTACGAGCAGTACTTC
-,TRBJ2-3,TRBV4-2,-,CASSQGQAGDTQYF,TGTGCCAGCAGCCAAGGCCAAGCTGGAGATACGCAGTATTTT
-,TRBJ1-1,TRBV9,-,CASSLQGGGTEAFF,TGTGCCAGCAGCCTACAGGGAGGGGGGACTGAAGCTTTCTTT
-,TRBJ2-1,TRBV4-1,-,CASSQDTGSYNEQFF,TGCGCCAGCAGCCAAGATACCGGTTCCTACAATGAGCAGTTCTTC
-,TRBJ2-5,TRBV4-1,-,CASSPGRGQETQYF,TGCGCCAGCAGCCCCGGAAGGGGGCAAGAGACCCAGTACTTC
-,TRBJ2-3,TRBV7-2,-,CASSLLSADTQYF,TGTGCCAGCAGCTTACTTTCGGCAGATACGCAGTATTTT
TRBD2,TRBJ2-7,TRBV7-2,few,CASSPSRLAGVGYEQYF,TGTGCCAGCAGCCCATCTCGGCTAGCGGGAGTTGGGTACGAGCAGTACTTC
TRBD1,TRBJ2-7,TRBV7-2,-,CASSPDRGWDEQYF,TGTGCCAGCAGCCCGGACAGGGGTTGGGACGAGCAGTACTTC
-,TRBJ1-2,TRBV19,-,CASTAAGDPNYGYTF,TGTGCCAGTACCGCAGCGGGGGACCCGAACTATGGCTACACCTTC
-,TRBJ1-3,TRBV10-3,-,CAISSPGSGNTIYF,TGTGCCATCAGTAGCCCAGGGTCTGGAAACACCATATATTTT
TRBD1,TRBJ1-3,TRBV3-1/TRBV3-2,few,CASSHFRGPGNTIYF,TGTGCCAGCAGCCACTTTAGGGGGCCTGGAAACACCATATATTTT
-,TRBJ1-1,TRBV18,-,CASSPTRGIDTEAFF,TGTGCCAGCTCACCCACCAGGGGTATAGACACTGAAGCTTTCTTT
-,TRBJ2-7,TRBV9,-,CASSPQAAGLPYEQYF,TGTGCCAGCAGCCCCCAGGCGGCAGGACTACCCTACGAGCAGTACTTC
-,TRBJ2-1,TRBV7-9,-,CASSGGAYNEQFF,TGTGCCAGCTCTGGCGGCGCCTACAATGAGCAGTTCTTC
TRBD2,TRBJ2-3,TRBV5-1,-,CASSFRLAGSTDTQYF,TGCGCCAGCAGCTTTAGACTAGCGGGGAGCACAGATACGCAGTATTTT
-,TRBJ1-2,TRBV9,-,CASTSPMTNYGYTF,TGTGCCAGCACCTCTCCTATGACTAACTATGGCTACACCTTC
TRBD2,TRBJ2-1,TRBV5-4,few,CASSLWLAGGDEQFF,TGTGCCAGCAGCTTGTGGCTAGCGGGAGGAGATGAGCAGTTCTTC
-,TRBJ1-1,TRBV5-8,-,CASSYLEGAEAFF,TGTGCCAGCAGCTACCTTGAAGGGGCTGAAGCTTTCTTT
-,TRBJ2-7,TRBV7-9,-,CASSSRRGNEQYF,TGTGCCAGCAGCTCGCGGAGAGGGAACGAGCAGTACTTC
-,TRBJ1-5,TRBV30,-,CAWSPGDHQPQHF,TGTGCCTGGAGTCCAGGGGACCATCAGCCCCAGCATTTT
-,TRBJ2-2,TRBV9,-,CASSVGAGPNTGELFF,TGTGCCAGCAGCGTAGGAGCGGGCCCGAACACCGGGGAGCTGTTTTTT
TRBD2,TRBJ2-7,TRBV24-1,-,CATSDPGLASRYEQYF,TGTGCCACCAGTGACCCGGGACTAGCTTCTCGTTACGAGCAGTACTTC
TRBD1,TRBJ1-1,TRBV5-1,-,CASSRRQGANEAFF,TGCGCCAGCAGCCGGAGACAGGGGGCGAATGAAGCTTTCTTT
-,TRBJ2-1,TRBV13,-,CASTLSGDGEQFF,TGTGCCAGCACCCTGTCCGGGGATGGTGAGCAGTTCTTC
-,TRBJ2-5,TRBV27,-,CASSLVAGAPQETQYF,TGTGCCAGCAGTTTAGTGGCGGGGGCCCCGCAAGAGACCCAGTACTTC
-,TRBJ1-4,TRBV2,-,CASSDQGGLEKLFF,TGTGCCAGCAGTGATCAGGGAGGTCTTGAAAAACTGTTTTTT
TRBD2,TRBJ2-2,TRBV2,-,CASRSTSGRASFSGELFF,TGTGCCAGCAGGTCTACTAGCGGGAGAGCATCTTTCTCCGGGGAGCTGTTTTTT
TRBD1,TRBJ2-7,TRBV4-1,-,CASSQGPAGGYEQYF,TGCGCCAGCAGCCAAGGTCCCGCAGGGGGCTACGAGCAGTACTTC
-,TRBJ1-1,TRBV29-1,-,CSVYRTEAFF,TGCAGCGTTTATCGCACTGAAGCTTTCTTT
TRBD2,TRBJ2-1,TRBV6-6,few,CASSYIFASGNEQFF,TGTGCCAGCAGTTACATTTTCGCTAGCGGCAATGAGCAGTTCTTC
-,TRBJ1-3,TRBV5-4,-,CASSQDFSGNTIYF,TGTGCCAGCAGCCAGGACTTCTCTGGAAACACCATATATTTT
-,TRBJ2-7,TRBV6-5,-,CASSHRQSYEQYF,TGTGCCAGCAGTCACCGACAGAGCTACGAGCAGTACTTC
-,TRBJ2-7,TRBV4-1,-,CASSQGSGYGYEQYF,TGCGCCAGCAGCCAAGGTTCAGGGTATGGGTACGAGCAGTACTTC
-,TRBJ1-5,TRBV10-3,many,CAISESGGVGQPQHF,TGTGCCATCAGTGAGTCGGGAGGGGTTGGTCAGCCCCAGCATTTT
-,TRBJ1-1,TRBV19,few,CASSIGRRSEAFF,TGTGCCAGTAGTATTGGCAGGAGGTCTGAAGCTTTCTTT
TRBD2,TRBJ2-3,TRBV7-8,few,CASSPTGLAIF,TGTGCCAGCAGCCCTACGGGACTAGCTATTTTT
TRBD1,TRBJ2-3,TRBV6-5,-,CASDRDSTDTQYF,TGTGCCAGCGACAGGGACAGCACAGATACGCAGTATTTT
TRBD1,TRBJ2-5,TRBV20-1,-,CSASNVPDPGQGLTQYF,TGCAGTGCTAGTAACGTACCGGATCCGGGACAGGGTTTGACCCAGTACTTC
TRBD1,TRBJ1-2,TRBV19,-,CASSDRQGARGYTF,TGTGCCAGTAGTGACCGACAGGGGGCTCGAGGCTACACCTTC
-,TRBJ1-1,TRBV25-1,-,CASSFGSTEAFF,TGTGCCAGCAGTTTTGGCAGCACTGAAGCTTTCTTT
-,TRBJ2-2,TRBV27,-,CASSFPGDNTGELFF,TGTGCCAGCAGTTTCCCAGGGGATAACACCGGGGAGCTGTTTTTT
TRBD1,TRBJ2-3,TRBV5-4,-,CASSSAKGQGRPDTQYF,TGTGCCAGCAGCTCCGCAAAAGGACAGGGAAGGCCAGATACGCAGTATTTT
-,TRBJ2-7,TRBV29-1,once,CSVEQGYEQYF,TGCAGCGTTGAACAGGGCTACGAGCAGTACTTC
TRBD1,TRBJ1-5,TRBV27,-,CASSDRGGNQPQHF,TGTGCCAGCAGTGACAGGGGCGGCAATCAGCCCCAGCATTTT
TRBD1,TRBJ1-2,TRBV3-1/TRBV3-2,-,CASSQDLTGGYGYTF,TGTGCCAGCAGCCAAGATTTGACAGGGGGCTATGGCTACACCTTC
TRBD2,TRBJ2-5,TRBV7-2,-,CASSLRLAGGQETQYF,TGTGCCAGCAGCTTGAGACTAGCGGGGGGGCAAGAGACCCAGTACTTC
-,TRBJ1-6,TRBV5-1,-,CASSFSGTPGNSPLHF,TGCGCCAGCAGCTTTTCCGGGACACCTGGTAATTCACCCCTCCACTTT
-,TRBJ1-5,TRBV21-1,-,CASSPPDTHQPQHF,TGTGCCAGCAGCCCCCCGGACACTCATCAGCCCCAGCATTTT